Listed below are T cell receptor beta chains from one sample, sequenced in a study of glioma-infiltrating T cells. TCRdb re-called the multiplex PCR reads with MiXCR, one entry per CDR3 protein. The repertoire has some 110,000 distinct CDR3 sequences, around 23% of them found once; the top ten carry roughly 15%. Input material: glioma tissue, nonneoplastic brain tissue, or PBMCs (not recorded which). All receptors come from a human donor with low-grade glioma or glioblastoma, undergoing nonglioma brain surgery, or in good health (not recorded which). Both conserved end residues are part of each CDR3. A D gene is named only where the DNA matches it firmly. Rows may omit the clone size; those that give it use once, few, many or a size class.

.	TRBV5-1	.	TRBJ2-7	TGCGCCAGCAGCTTGGAAGGTGGGGGGAGCGCCGAGCAGTACTTC	CASSLEGGGSAEQYF
.	TRBV19	TRBD2	TRBJ2-3	TGTGCCAGTAGTATGAGGAGCGGGATCGAAGATACGCAGTATTTT	CASSMRSGIEDTQYF
.	TRBV29-1	TRBD2	TRBJ2-1	TGCAGCGTTGAAGATCGACTAGCGGGAGTCTACAATGAGCAGTTCTTC	CSVEDRLAGVYNEQFF
.	TRBV11-2	TRBD2	TRBJ2-7	TGTGCCAGCAGCAAAATAGCGGGAGCCTGGTACGAGCAGTACTTC	CASSKIAGAWYEQYF
.	TRBV6-1	TRBD2	TRBJ2-1	TGTGCCAGCAATCGCTGGACTAGCGGTCACAATGAGCAGTTCTTC	CASNRWTSGHNEQFF
.	TRBV14	TRBD2	TRBJ2-7	TGTGCCAGCAGCCAAGTATTTTCAGACGGTTGGACTAGCGGGAGGAGCGAGCAGTACTTC	CASSQVFSDGWTSGRSEQYF
many	TRBV4-3	.	TRBJ2-1	TGCGCCAGCAGCCAGGGTGGCGAGCGAGAGCAGTTCTTC	CASSQGGEREQFF
many	TRBV7-2	.	TRBJ2-7	TGTGCCAGCAGCTTCTGGGGCGGCCCCTACGAGCAGTACTTC	CASSFWGGPYEQYF
many	TRBV27	.	TRBJ2-1	TGTGCCAGCAGTTTTGGCCTAAGCTCCTACAATGAGCAGTTCTTC	CASSFGLSSYNEQFF
many	TRBV6-1	.	TRBJ2-5	TGTGCCAGCGGCGGACAGTCTAAAGAGACCCAGTACTTC	CASGGQSKETQYF
.	TRBV29-1	.	TRBJ1-5	TGCAGCGTAGGGACCGCGGATCGGCCCCAGCATTTT	CSVGTADRPQHF
many	TRBV3-1	.	TRBJ1-2	TGTGCCAGCAGCCAAGGCAGGTTCTATGGCTACACCTTC	CASSQGRFYGYTF
.	TRBV12-3/TRBV12-4	.	TRBJ2-3	TGTGCCAGCAGTTTGGTGGTCACAGATACGCAGTATTTT	CASSLVVTDTQYF
many	TRBV4-1	.	TRBJ2-7	TGCGCCAGCAGCCAAGATAGGGTCTACGAGCAGTACTTC	CASSQDRVYEQYF
many	TRBV30	TRBD2	TRBJ2-1	TGTGCCTGGAGGGATCTCCCCAGCGGGAATACAAATGAGCAGTTCTTC	CAWRDLPSGNTNEQFF
many	TRBV6-6	TRBD1	TRBJ1-2	TGTGCCAGCAGTTACGACAGGGGCTATGGCTACACCTTC	CASSYDRGYGYTF
many	TRBV4-1	TRBD1	TRBJ1-2	TGCGCCAGCAGCCCCGGGACAGCTATATCTAACTATGGCTACACCTTC	CASSPGTAISNYGYTF
many	TRBV18	.	TRBJ2-4	TGTGCCAGCTCACCACCGGTCCGCAGGGCGGGCGACATTCAGTACTTC	CASSPPVRRAGDIQYF
many	TRBV6-6	.	TRBJ2-7	TGTGCCAGCAGTTACTCGGGCGGATTCTCCTACGAGCAGTACTTC	CASSYSGGFSYEQYF
.	TRBV30	.	TRBJ1-2	TGTGCCTGGAGGGAACAGAGGATGAACTATGGCTACACCTTC	CAWREQRMNYGYTF
many	TRBV19	TRBD2	TRBJ2-1	TGTGCCAGTAGTATGCTAGCGGGAGGGCCGGGCAATGAGCAGTTCTTC	CASSMLAGGPGNEQFF
many	TRBV6-1	TRBD2	TRBJ2-5	TGTGCCAGCAGCCTACTAGCGGGAGGACGATTCGCGGAGACCCAGTACTTC	CASSLLAGGRFAETQYF
.	TRBV29-1	TRBD1	TRBJ2-1	TGCAGCGCCCCAGATCGTGGACAGGTCTACAATGAGCAGTTCTTC	CSAPDRGQVYNEQFF
many	TRBV15	.	TRBJ1-5	TGTGCCACCAGCAGAGCCCGATCTGGGGATCAGCCCCAGCATTTT	CATSRARSGDQPQHF
many	TRBV5-5	.	TRBJ2-3	TGTGCCAGCAGCTTTGAGGTGCGGACCAGCACAGATACGCAGTATTTT	CASSFEVRTSTDTQYF
few	TRBV30	.	TRBJ1-1	TGTGCCTGGAGTGGGGGGCTTCCGAACACTGAAGCTTTCTTT	CAWSGGLPNTEAFF
many	TRBV4-3	.	TRBJ2-1	TGCGCCAGCAGCCAAGCCCATAGTCTATCCTACAATGAGCAGTTCTTC	CASSQAHSLSYNEQFF
.	TRBV7-2	TRBD2	TRBJ2-3	TGTGCCAGCAGCTCGGGGACTAGCGGCCGCACAGATACGCAGTATTTT	CASSSGTSGRTDTQYF
many	TRBV20-1	.	TRBJ2-7	TGCAGTGCTAGAGATCCGGCAGCCTACGAGCAGTACTTC	CSARDPAAYEQYF
many	TRBV7-9	.	TRBJ1-6	TGTGCCAGCAGCTTGGAGCAGTATAATTCACCCCTCCACTTT	CASSLEQYNSPLHF
many	TRBV7-2	.	TRBJ2-7	TGTGCCAGCAGCACTACGGGCGGCTCCTACGAGCAGTACTTC	CASSTTGGSYEQYF
.	TRBV19	.	TRBJ1-5	TGTGCCAGCAACCAAGGGTCGAATCAGCCCCAGCATTTT	CASNQGSNQPQHF
many	TRBV20-1	.	TRBJ2-5	TGCAGTGTTCCAGAATCCCAAGAGACCCAGTACTTC	CSVPESQETQYF
many	TRBV4-2	.	TRBJ2-6	TGTGCCAGCAGCCCGACCGACCTGACAGGTAGTAGTCACGTCCTGACTTTC	CASSPTDLTGSSHVLTF
many	TRBV20-1	TRBD2	TRBJ2-1	TGCAGTGCTAGAGATGTTGGGGGGAGTAGCGGGAGATCATACAATGAGCAGTTCTTC	CSARDVGGSSGRSYNEQFF
many	TRBV3-1	.	TRBJ1-1	TGTGCCAGCACCACCGCGGGAGGAAGCACTGAAGCTTTCTTT	CASTTAGGSTEAFF
many	TRBV28	TRBD2	TRBJ2-1	TGTGCCAGCAGTGCCCCTAGCGGGAGGGCTATTGAGCAGTTCTTC	CASSAPSGRAIEQFF
.	TRBV29-1	.	TRBJ2-4	TGCAGCGTTTATTTCAGGGGCAAAAACATTCAGTACTTC	CSVYFRGKNIQYF
medium-sized	TRBV6-2/TRBV6-3	TRBD2	TRBJ2-3	TGTGCCAGCAGTTACGGTTGGAGCGGGAGATTCACAGATACGCAGTATTTT	CASSYGWSGRFTDTQYF
many	TRBV27	TRBD1	TRBJ2-7	TGTGCCAGCGCAGGGGGAGCCTACGAGCAGTACTTC	CASAGGAYEQYF
many	TRBV27	TRBD1	TRBJ1-2	TGTGCCAGCAAGCGAGAAATTGGACAGGGCGTCTATGGCTACACCTTC	CASKREIGQGVYGYTF
many	TRBV4-3	.	TRBJ2-2	TGCGCCAGCAGCCAAGACATGGGGGAGCTGTTTTTT	CASSQDMGELFF
many	TRBV7-6	TRBD1	TRBJ2-5	TGTGCCAGCAGTCCGTGGACAGGGCTTATGTACCAAGAGACCCAGTACTTC	CASSPWTGLMYQETQYF
.	TRBV6-2/TRBV6-3	TRBD2	TRBJ2-7	TGTGCCAGCAGTTTCAGTCTAGCGGGAGGGACCCCCCGGGAGCAGTACTTC	CASSFSLAGGTPREQYF
many	TRBV7-2	TRBD1	TRBJ1-5	TGTGCCAGCAGCCGGGACAGGGGAGAGCCCCAGCATTTT	CASSRDRGEPQHF
many	TRBV2	TRBD2	TRBJ2-1	TGTGCCAGCAGGCTGGGACTAGCGGGCGGCGATGAGCAGTTCTTC	CASRLGLAGGDEQFF
many	TRBV7-2	.	TRBJ1-5	TGTGCCAGCAGCCCCCAGGACGGTAGCAATCAGCCCCAGCATTTT	CASSPQDGSNQPQHF
many	TRBV7-3	TRBD1	TRBJ1-1	TGTGCCAGCAGCGCGACAGGGGGGAGCACTGAAGCTTTCTTT	CASSATGGSTEAFF
many	TRBV24-1	.	TRBJ2-2	TGTGCCACCGAGGGGGAGAACACCGGGGAGCTGTTTTTT	CATEGENTGELFF
many	TRBV2	.	TRBJ2-7	TGTGCCAGCAAACCGGGACCTTGGGACGAGCAGTACTTC	CASKPGPWDEQYF
few	TRBV18	.	TRBJ1-3	TGTGCCAGCTCACCGTCGATTTCTGGAAACACCATATATTTT	CASSPSISGNTIYF
.	TRBV5-1	TRBD2	TRBJ2-1	TGCGCCAGCAGCTTTGGAGCGGGAATCCCTCCTTACAATGAGCAGTTCTTC	CASSFGAGIPPYNEQFF
many	TRBV6-1	TRBD1	TRBJ2-3	TGTGCCAGCGGACAGGGCCTGGATACGCAGTATTTT	CASGQGLDTQYF
many	TRBV6-2/TRBV6-3	TRBD1	TRBJ2-2	TGTGCCAGCAGTTCCGGTGTCAGGGGGTATACCGGGGAGCTGTTTTTT	CASSSGVRGYTGELFF
many	TRBV20-1	.	TRBJ1-1	TGCAGTCCAAGCCGAGGGCCGACTGAAGCTTTCTTT	CSPSRGPTEAFF